Below, 32 T cell receptor beta chains from the same sample are listed, as sequenced in a study of T-cell memory formation after mild COVID-19. TCRdb itself ran the 5' RACE reads through MiXCR, one entry per CDR3 protein. The sample consists of about 540,000 distinct CDR3 sequences, about a fifth of them appearing once. The sample comprised PBMCs or a T cell subset sorted from them (not recorded which). These receptors all stem from an adult woman who had mild COVID-19 (a few samples of this study predate the infection). Cell type and time point are not known.

The sample holds a few counts of this clonotype. The CDR3 sequence is CASSPDRTTYNEQFF. DNA of the CDR3: TGTGCCAGCTCCCCCGACAGGACTACCTACAATGAGCAGTTCTTC. This chain connects TRBV18 to TRBJ2-1; D may correspond to TRBD1 or TRBD2 (6 bases each). Germline V CDR1 and CDR2: KGHSH, LQKENI. CDR3 length equals 15 residues. The V and J ends lost 6 bases and 2 bases respectively, with 14 bases between them.

This clonotype was observed a few times. The V call is TRBV3-1, the J call TRBJ2-2; 14 bases fit TRBD2. J gave up 6 bases and V 4 bases, and 7 bases lay outside the gene matches. CDR3 size: 17 residues. From germline, CDR1 is LGHDT and CDR2 YNNKEL (reference sequence). The CDR3 coding sequence is TGTGCCAGCAGCCCGACGGGGACTAGCGGGAGTGCCGGGGAGCTGTTTTTT. Protein sequence: CASSPTGTSGSAGELFF.

V and J are TRBV11-2 and TRBJ2-7, with D possibly TRBD1 on 6 matching bases. V was trimmed by 4 bases and J by 9 bases, leaving 13 bases between them. Looked up from germline, CDR1 is SGHAT and CDR2 is FQNNGV. The CDR3 sequence is 12 residues long. CDR3 nucleotide sequence: TGTGCCAGCAGCTATCAGGGGTGGGGGCAGTACTTC. It translates to CASSYQGWGQYF.

This clonotype was found a few times. The chain joins TRBV6-1 to TRBJ2-7; possible D gene TRBD1, 6 bases. The CDR3 consists of 14 residues. Trimming took off 6 bases at V and 3 bases at J, with 15 bases between the two ends. The V gene's germline CDR1 is MNHNS and CDR2 SASEGT. The CDR3 spells CASSLRQARYEQYF. DNA for the CDR3: TGTGCCAGCAGCCTGCGACAGGCCCGCTACGAGCAGTACTTC.

The chain links TRBV10-2 to TRBJ1-2; 10 positions agree with TRBD1. This CDR3 is 15 amino acids long. The trim removed 6 bases at V and 2 bases at J, leaving 6 bases unmatched. Germline V gene sequence: CDR1 WSHSY, CDR2 SAAADI. This CDR3 is CASRRDRGVNYGYTF. DNA for the CDR3: TGCGCCAGCAGACGGGACAGGGGAGTGAACTATGGCTACACCTTC.

This clonotype has a count of ten or more. The CDR3 reads CASSWRGTNTEAFF. CDR3 in DNA: TGCGCCAGCAGCTGGAGGGGTACCAACACTGAAGCTTTCTTT. This chain uses TRBV5-1 with TRBJ1-1; possible D gene TRBD1, 5 bases. The germline gives CDR1 SGHRS, CDR2 YFSETQ. Trimming took off 3 bases at V and 2 bases at J, with 11 bases between the two ends. The CDR3 is 14 amino acids. The variable domain in full, with the rest retrieved from reference TRBV5-1 and TRBJ1-1, is KAGVTQTPRYLIKTRGQQVTLSCSPISGHRSVSWYQQTPGQGLQFLFEYFSETQRNKGNFPGRFSGRQFSNSRSEMNVSTLELGDSALYLCASSWRGTNTEAFFGQGTRLTVV.

This clonotype was observed many times. The J gene is TRBJ2-7, the V gene TRBV12-3 or TRBV12-4; D is unresolved. This CDR3 region has 12 residues. The V end lost 5 bases, the J end lost 4 bases, and 9 bases lay between the germline ends. CDR3 coding DNA: TGTGCCAGCAGTCTACTATCGTACGAGCAGTACTTC. Protein sequence: CASSLLSYEQYF.

This clonotype was counted between two and nine times. The J gene is TRBJ2-1, the V gene TRBV10-3, with D possibly matching TRBD2 (6 bases). The CDR3 extends over 16 amino acids. V lost 6 bases to trimming and J lost 0 bases, with 15 bases between them. Looked up from germline, CDR1 is ENHRY and CDR2 is SYGVKD. CDR3 DNA sequence: TGTGCCATCAGGAACTCACTAGCCGACTCCTACAATGAGCAGTTCTTC. As protein: CAIRNSLADSYNEQFF.

The chain is built from TRBV7-9 and TRBJ1-1, with TRBD1 as a possible D gene (5 bases). V was cut by 5 bases and J by 1 base, with 14 bases left in between. The CDR3 runs 15 residues. Germline V CDR1 and CDR2: SEHNR, FQNEAQ (reference sequence). The CDR3 here is CASSHLGAANTEAFF. In DNA, the CDR3 is TGTGCCAGCAGCCACTTAGGGGCAGCGAACACTGAAGCTTTCTTT.

There are a few counts of this clonotype. This chain connects TRBV12-3 or TRBV12-4 to TRBJ2-7, with 9 bases that match TRBD2. The CDR3 is 13 amino acids. V lost 6 bases to trimming and J lost 7 bases; unmatched junction nucleotides: 7. As DNA, the CDR3 is TGTGCCAGCAGCCAACTAGCGGGTGGTGAGCAGTACTTC. Translation: CASSQLAGGEQYF.

This clonotype appeared many times. The CDR3 region is CASSPRLYEQYF. The CDR3, as DNA: TGTGCCAGCAGTCCTCGGCTCTACGAGCAGTACTTC. The gene calls are TRBV6-2 or TRBV6-3 and TRBJ2-7; D uncertain. This CDR3 has 12 amino acids. The V gene lost 5 bases and the J gene lost 3 bases, with 8 bases spanning the gap. CDR1 is MNHEY and CDR2 is SVGEGT in the germline V gene.

The chain employs TRBV7-2 and TRBJ1-2, with 9 bases matching TRBD1. Trimming took 7 bases from V and 1 from J; bases not matched to a gene: 4. The CDR3 spans 14 residues. CDR1 and CDR2 from the germline V gene are SGHTA and FQGNSA. The CDR3 spells CASIRQGVNYGYTF. CDR3 DNA sequence: TGTGCCAGCATCAGACAGGGGGTTAACTATGGCTACACCTTC.

The rearrangement uses TRBV6-6 and TRBJ2-3, with D possibly called TRBD1 or TRBD2 (5 bases each). The V end lost 0 bases, the J end lost 0 bases, and 10 bases lay between the germline ends. Germline CDR1 is MNHNY and CDR2 is SVGAGI (reference sequence). The CDR3 runs 16 residues. CDR3 region: CASSYSLRDSTDTQYF. CDR3 DNA: TGTGCCAGCAGTTACTCCTTAAGGGACAGCACAGATACGCAGTATTTT.

This chain links TRBV5-6 with TRBJ2-1; D not resolved. Germline V gene sequence: CDR1 SGHDT, CDR2 YYEEEE. The CDR3 totals 14 residues. Trimming left V 5 bases short and J 0 bases short, with 9 bases between. The DNA for the CDR3 is TGTGCCAGCAGTCGAAGGAACTCCTACAATGAGCAGTTCTTC. It yields the protein CASSRRNSYNEQFF.

In its sample, this clonotype was seen a few times. The chain links TRBV7-2 to TRBJ2-5; 8 bases fit TRBD1. Germline V gene lookup returns CDR1 SGHTA and CDR2 FQGNSA. The V segment lost 3 bases and the J segment 1 base; nucleotides outside the gene matches: 4. The CDR3 totals 15 residues. The CDR3 bases are TGTGCCAGCAGCTTGCGCAGGGGGCCCCAAGAGACCCAGTACTTC. This encodes CASSLRRGPQETQYF.

This clonotype was counted only a few times. The rearrangement links TRBV29-1 to TRBJ2-1, with 10 bases that match TRBD2. V lost 6 bases and J lost 4; bases outside the gene matches: 6. This CDR3 has 14 residues. CDR1 and CDR2 from the germline V gene are SQVTM and ANQGSEA. The CDR3 protein is CSVHRAGGYNEQFF. For the CDR3, the DNA is TGCAGCGTCCATCGAGCGGGGGGGTACAATGAGCAGTTCTTC.

The chain combines TRBV4-1 with TRBJ2-2, with 13 bases lining up with TRBD2. Germline assignment: CDR1 MGHRA and CDR2 YSYEKL. This CDR3 comprises 17 residues. Trimming removed 3 bases from V and 5 bases from J; junction bases left unmatched: 6. The CDR3, as DNA: TGCGCCAGCAGCCACCCACTAGCGGGGGGGCCTACCGGGGAGCTGTTTTTT. Its protein is CASSHPLAGGPTGELFF.

This clonotype was recorded a few times. The genes are TRBV24-1 and TRBJ1-1; D is ambiguous. Germline CDR1 KGHDR, CDR2 SFDVKD. Trimming left V 1 base short and J 3 bases short, with 14 bases between. This CDR3 contains 16 residues. The CDR3 region has the DNA TGTGCCACCAGTGATTTCCCCTCGGGTCGGGACACTGAAGCTTTCTTT. Encoded protein: CATSDFPSGRDTEAFF.

This chain links TRBV7-2 with TRBJ1-1, with 7 nucleotides matching TRBD1. Unmatched junction bases numbered 9, after V lost 5 bases and J lost 6 bases. Germline V gene lookup returns CDR1 SGHTA and CDR2 FQGNSA. The CDR3 sequence is 14 residues long. This CDR3 is CASSRRQGGSEAFF. Here the CDR3 DNA reads TGTGCCAGCAGCCGTAGACAGGGAGGCTCTGAAGCTTTCTTT.

This clonotype was seen a handful of times. V gene TRBV4-3 combines with J gene TRBJ2-7, with TRBD2 identical over 11 bases. Losses at the gene ends were 4 bases for V and 0 bases for J; bases not matched to a gene: 8. This CDR3 has 17 residues. From germline, CDR1 is LGHNA and CDR2 YSLEER. The CDR3 DNA sequence: TGCGCCAGCAGCCGCAAACTAGCGGGAGCGCTCTCCTACGAGCAGTACTTC. It specifies CASSRKLAGALSYEQYF.

The rearrangement joins TRBV9 to TRBJ2-2, with TRBD2 matching 11 bases. The length of the CDR3 is 17 residues. Per the germline V gene, CDR1 is SGDLS and CDR2 is YYNGEE. V lost 4 bases, J lost 8 bases, and 13 bases stayed unmatched. The CDR3 loop reads CASSFPTSGEGQGELFF. As DNA, the CDR3 is TGTGCCAGCAGCTTTCCGACTAGCGGGGAGGGCCAAGGGGAGCTGTTTTTT.

This clonotype was found a few times. Written as DNA, the CDR3 is TGTGCCAGCAGTCGTCCACAGGGGGCGCAGGGAGATACGCAGTATTTT. It specifies CASSRPQGAQGDTQYF. This chain uses TRBV6-6 with TRBJ2-3; the match to TRBD1 covers 9 bases. From germline, CDR1 is MNHNY and CDR2 SVGAGI (reference sequence). This CDR3 comprises 16 residues. Trimming removed 5 bases from V and 5 bases from J; junction bases left unmatched: 11.

This chain joins TRBV7-6 and TRBJ2-5; 10 bases fit TRBD2. There are 15 residues in the CDR3. V lost 4 bases and J lost 4; bases outside the gene matches: 6. The germline V gene has CDR1 SGHVS and CDR2 FNYEAQ. CDR3 coding DNA: TGTGCCAGCAGCTCCTCAGCGGGGGGGCGAGAGACCCAGTACTTC. Translation gives CASSSSAGGRETQYF.

This CDR3 is CASSIPGQRLDTQYF. The CDR3 DNA reads TGTGCCAGTAGTATTCCCGGGCAGCGGTTGGATACGCAGTATTTT. This chain uses TRBV19 with TRBJ2-3, with a possible D match to TRBD2 (5 bases). The CDR3 contains 15 residues. Germline CDR1 LNHDA, CDR2 SQIVND (reference sequence). With 3 bases removed from V and 6 bases from J, the gap between germline ends came to 16 bases.

Many counts were recorded for this clonotype. The chain is built from TRBV2 and TRBJ1-4; D is perhaps TRBD1 (5 bases). This CDR3 comprises 17 residues. Trimming removed 2 bases at V and 8 bases at J, with 21 bases between. Germline lookup yields CDR1 SNHLY and CDR2 FYNNEI. In DNA, the CDR3 is TGTGCCAGCAGTGAACAGCTAACGGGCCCCTCAGGGGAAAAACTGTTTTTT. Translated: CASSEQLTGPSGEKLFF.

This clonotype was seen many times. V gene TRBV9 combines with J gene TRBJ1-5, with unresolved D. The CDR3 runs to 14 residues. The V end lost 3 bases, the J end lost 2 bases, and 9 bases lay between the germline ends. Germline CDR1 and CDR2: SGDLS and YYNGEE. CDR3 in DNA: TGTGCCAGCAGCGAAGGGCTGGGCAATCAGCCCCAGCATTTT. Translated, it gives CASSEGLGNQPQHF.

The chain couples TRBV9 to TRBJ1-3, with D unresolved. CDR1 is SGDLS, CDR2 YYNGEE, per germline. The CDR3 sequence is 14 residues long. Between the trimmed V and J ends, which lost 0 bases and 2 bases, there was a span of 6 bases. The CDR3 coding sequence is TGTGCCAGCAGCGTAGGAGATACTGGAAACACCATATATTTT. It translates to CASSVGDTGNTIYF.

The chain joins TRBV29-1 to TRBJ2-2; a weak D match, TRBD1 (6 bases). Germline V gene sequence: CDR1 SQVTM, CDR2 ANQGSEA. Trimming pared 7 bases from V and 0 bases from J, leaving 12 bases between. The CDR3 contains 14 residues. CDR3 protein: CSARTATNTGELFF. The CDR3 DNA is TGCAGCGCCCGGACAGCAACGAACACCGGGGAGCTGTTTTTT.

V and J are TRBV19 and TRBJ2-1; D tentatively fits TRBD1 or TRBD2 (6 bases each). Germline CDR1 LNHDA, CDR2 SQIVND (reference sequence). The CDR3 has 14 residues. V dropped 2 bases and J dropped 5 bases, with 10 bases sitting between them. The CDR3 coding sequence is TGTGCCAGTAGTATATGGAGGGGGAACAATGAGCAGTTCTTC. Translation gives CASSIWRGNNEQFF.

V usage is TRBV20-1 and J usage is TRBJ2-1; D is uncertain. The CDR3 is made up of 11 amino acids. The V and J ends lost 5 bases and 4 bases respectively, with 6 bases between them. From germline, CDR1 is DFQATT and CDR2 SNEGSKA (reference sequence). CDR3 loop: CSAEAYNEQFF. The CDR3 nucleotides read TGCAGTGCTGAAGCTTACAATGAGCAGTTCTTC.

The chain combines TRBV2 with TRBJ1-2; 10 positions agree with TRBD1. The CDR3 extends over 17 amino acids. V shed 1 base and J 4 bases; nucleotides not matched to a gene: 9. Germline CDR1 SNHLY, CDR2 FYNNEI. The CDR3 coding sequence is TGTGCCAGCAGTGAAGAACTAGGGACAGGGGTTTCCTATGGCTACACCTTC. Its protein is CASSEELGTGVSYGYTF.

V is TRBV15 and J is TRBJ2-4, with 10 bases lining up with TRBD2. Germline CDR1 is LNHNV and CDR2 is YYDKDF (reference sequence). The CDR3 runs to 20 residues. J was trimmed by 9 bases and V by 1 base; bases with no gene match: 21. CDR3 nucleotide sequence: TGTGCCACCAGCAGAGGCTATCTACTAGCGGGGCCGCCTCAACCGGGCATTCAGTACTTC. Amino acid sequence: CATSRGYLLAGPPQPGIQYF.